Following are 28 T cell receptor beta chains from one sample sequenced in a study of T-cell reconstitution after alpha-beta-depleted transplantation in children. The TCRbeta library incorporated unique molecular identifiers. TCRdb used MiXCR to reprocess the PCR reads, holding one entry per CDR3 protein. This table has 90,000 to 130,000 distinct CDR3 sequences, 5% to 7% appearing once. The sample here was PBMCs, mostly from graft donor cells, taken 360 days after TCRalphabeta/CD19-depleted stem cell transplant. All receptors come from a male patient aged 2 to 9 who had a stem cell transplant for acute lymphoblastic leukemia, so the T cells may come from the graft donor.

This clonotype has ten or more counts. V gene TRBV2 combines with J gene TRBJ1-6; tentative D call: TRBD1 (5 bases). Trimming took 10 bases from V and 14 from J, leaving 15 bases between them. CDR3 length: 11 amino acids. Germline assignment: CDR1 SNHLY and CDR2 FYNNEI. As DNA, the CDR3 is TGTGCCATCAACTCCCGGGGGGCCCTCCACTTT. Its translation is CAINSRGALHF.

Ten or more counts support this clonotype. The chain carries TRBV9 and TRBJ1-5, with D unclear. The V end was cut by 3 bases, the J end by 3 bases, with 13 bases between. CDR1 is SGDLS, CDR2 YYNGEE, per germline. This CDR3 spans 15 amino acids. The CDR3: CASSADTRANQPQHF. The CDR3 DNA reads TGTGCCAGCAGCGCCGACACCCGTGCCAATCAGCCCCAGCATTTT.

This clonotype was seen more than once but under ten times. The CDR3, as DNA: TGTGCCAGCAGTTTGCCGGGGAGGGCTACCAATGAGCAGTTCTTC. Protein sequence: CASSLPGRATNEQFF. The rearrangement joins TRBV27 to TRBJ2-1; 7 bases match TRBD2. V trimming: 3 bases; J trimming: 6 bases; junction bases outside the gene matches: 8. Germline assignment: CDR1 MNHEY and CDR2 SMNVEV (reference sequence). This CDR3 has 15 amino acids.

Only a few counts were recorded for this clonotype. The V gene is TRBV7-9, the J gene TRBJ1-4, with D maybe TRBD1 (6 bases). This CDR3 spans 16 amino acids. Deletions cut 8 bases from V and 6 bases from J, with 22 bases between. Germline values: CDR1 SEHNR, CDR2 FQNEAQ (reference sequence). In nucleotides, the CDR3 is TGTGCCAGCGGATCTCACCGGGGGCCAGGAGATGAAAAACTGTTTTTT. Translating gives CASGSHRGPGDEKLFF.

The J gene is TRBJ2-3, the V gene TRBV6-5, with a tentative D call TRBD1 (5 bases). Germline V gene data show CDR1 as MNHEY and CDR2 as SVGAGI. The CDR3 consists of 12 residues. Trimming removed 10 bases from V and 5 bases from J, with 13 bases in between. The CDR3, as DNA: TGTGCCACCACAGGTTGGAAAGATACGCAGTATTTT. This translates into CATTGWKDTQYF.

Comments on this clonotype: This may arise from a read error, as a much more abundant clone is one base away. The chain joins TRBV5-1 to TRBJ2-5; possibly TRBD1 for D (6 bases). V gave up 0 bases and J gave up 2 bases, with 11 bases separating them. Germline values: CDR1 SGHRS, CDR2 YFSETQ. This CDR3 has 15 amino acids. In DNA form, the CDR3 reads TGCGCCAGCAGCTTGGTGGGGGCCCCACAAGAGACCCAGTACTTC. Translated: CASSLVGAPQETQYF.

This chain joins TRBV9 and TRBJ1-5; 9 nucleotides line up with TRBD1. Germline CDR1 and CDR2: SGDLS and YYNGEE. Germline trimming cut 3 bases from V and 4 bases from J; bases unmatched to any gene: 5. The CDR3 extends over 15 amino acids. In nucleotides, the CDR3 is TGTGCCAGCAGCGCTGGACAGGGGCTTAATCAGCCCCAGCATTTT. Protein product: CASSAGQGLNQPQHF.

This clonotype was counted ten times or more. The chain joins TRBV20-1 to TRBJ2-7; D is possibly TRBD2 (7 bases). The CDR3 is 13 amino acids. Trimming took 6 bases from V and 4 from J, leaving 16 bases between them. The V gene's germline CDR1 is DFQATT and CDR2 SNEGSKA (reference sequence). Here the CDR3 DNA reads TGCAGTGCGGCGGGGGCTTTGTGGTACGAGCAGTACTTC. This sequence encodes CSAAGALWYEQYF.

This clonotype was observed many times. The chain employs TRBV2 and TRBJ2-4; D is perhaps TRBD2 (6 bases). Germline V gives CDR1 SNHLY, CDR2 FYNNEI. V was clipped by 5 bases and J by 5 bases, with 13 bases between them. The length of the CDR3 is 14 residues. In DNA form, the CDR3 reads TGTGCCAGCAGTACTACTAGCTGGGAAAACATTCAGTACTTC. It codes for CASSTTSWENIQYF.

A word on this clonotype: Possible read error: a much larger clone is one base away. The chain combines TRBV7-2 with TRBJ2-3; TRBD1 matches 7 bases. Germline CDR1 and CDR2: SGHTA and FQGNSA. The CDR3 length is 15 residues. The CDR3 spells CASSLGWLGTDTKYF. In DNA form, the CDR3 reads TGTGCCAGCAGCTTAGGATGGTTGGGGACAGATACGAAGTATTTT.

This clonotype has a handful of counts. The chain couples TRBV27 to TRBJ2-2; 7 bases fit TRBD2. Germline CDR1 MNHEY, CDR2 SMNVEV (reference sequence). Unmatched junction bases numbered 6, after V lost 4 bases and J lost 4 bases. This CDR3 contains 15 residues. CDR3 loop: CASSWGGGPTGELFF. CDR3 coding DNA: TGTGCCAGCAGTTGGGGGGGAGGGCCCACCGGGGAGCTGTTTTTT.

This clonotype appeared many times. The genes are TRBV24-1 and TRBJ2-3, with 7 bases that match TRBD2. There are 13 residues in the CDR3. CDR1 is KGHDR, CDR2 SFDVKD, per germline. Trimming took 8 bases from V and 6 from J; bases not matched to a gene: 7. CDR3 sequence (DNA): TGTGCCACCACCGCCCGAGCGGGGGATACGCAGTATTTT. As protein: CATTARAGDTQYF.

The genes are TRBV12-3 or TRBV12-4 and TRBJ2-3; 10 bases map to TRBD2. There are 17 residues in the CDR3. Trimming at V came to 11 bases and at J to 5 bases, leaving 19 bases not matched to a gene. For the CDR3, the DNA is TGTGCCTTCTGTTTAGGGCCGAGCGGGGGGGCCGAAGATACGCAGTATTTT. This encodes CAFCLGPSGGAEDTQYF.

The V and J genes are TRBV4-3 and TRBJ2-1; TRBD2 matches at 9 bases. J gave up 6 bases and V 3 bases, and 3 bases lay outside the gene matches. Germline V gene lookup returns CDR1 LGHNA and CDR2 YSLEER. The CDR3 covers 14 residues. CDR3 bases: TGCGCCAGCAGCCAGGCGGGGGGGGCCAATGAGCAGTTCTTC. It is translated as CASSQAGGANEQFF.

This clonotype was detected many times. The CDR3, as DNA: TGTGCCAGCAGTCCGATAATGAGGCGTAGCTGGGAGCAGTACTTC. Translating gives CASSPIMRRSWEQYF. This chain connects TRBV27 to TRBJ2-7, with unresolved D. V was pared by 5 bases and J by 7 bases, with 21 bases between. The germline V gene encodes CDR1 MNHEY and CDR2 SMNVEV (reference sequence). The CDR3 length is 15 residues.

This clonotype was detected many times. This rearrangement joins TRBV5-6 to TRBJ2-3; possibly TRBD1 for D (6 bases). Between the trimmed V and J ends, which lost 0 bases and 2 bases, there was a span of 7 bases. This CDR3 region has 14 residues. Germline V gene data show CDR1 as SGHDT and CDR2 as YYEEEE. The DNA for the CDR3 is TGTGCCAGCAGCTTGGGACAGGTCACAGATACGCAGTATTTT. Translated: CASSLGQVTDTQYF.

This clonotype was seen a handful of times. The V call is TRBV28, the J call TRBJ2-7; 8 bases line up with TRBD1. The ends lost 7 bases at V and 0 bases at J; junction bases unmatched: 5. CDR1 MDHEN and CDR2 SYDVKM come from the germline V gene. The CDR3 is 14 residues long. CDR3 region: CASTWGQASYEQYF. Written as DNA, the CDR3 is TGTGCCAGCACCTGGGGACAGGCCTCCTACGAGCAGTACTTC.

The chain joins TRBV11-2 to TRBJ2-1; D assignment may be TRBD1 or TRBD2 (5 bases each). Germline CDR1 SGHAT, CDR2 FQNNGV. The CDR3 contains 15 residues. V was cut by 3 bases and J by 4 bases, with 13 bases left in between. CDR3 loop: CASSLGDRLYNEQFF. CDR3 sequence (DNA): TGTGCCAGCAGCTTGGGAGACAGACTTTACAATGAGCAGTTCTTC.

This clonotype has a count of ten or more. This chain uses TRBV6-5 with TRBJ1-1; 8 positions agree with TRBD1. The germline V gene has CDR1 MNHEY and CDR2 SVGAGI. The J segment lost 6 bases and the V segment lost 5 bases, leaving 11 bases of the junction unmatched. The CDR3 contains 15 residues. The CDR3 region has the DNA TGTGCCAGCAGTCGGGGCCGACAGGGGCAGTCTGAAGCTTTCTTT. This codes for CASSRGRQGQSEAFF.

Many counts were recorded for this clonotype. The genes are TRBV4-3 and TRBJ2-7, with D possibly matching TRBD2 (6 bases). The germline gives CDR1 LGHNA, CDR2 YSLEER. Deletions cut 0 bases from V and 2 bases from J, with 14 bases between. This CDR3 spans 16 amino acids. This chain's CDR3 is CASSQDRVGGAYEQYF. DNA of the CDR3: TGCGCCAGCAGCCAAGATCGTGTGGGGGGAGCCTACGAGCAGTACTTC.

The CDR3 DNA follows: TGTGCCAGCAGTTGGACCGGGACCGTACTCTACAATGAGCAGTTCTTC. Its translation is CASSWTGTVLYNEQFF. The chain recombines TRBV28 with TRBJ2-1; either TRBD1 or TRBD2 may fit D (5 bases each). The CDR3 runs to 16 residues. Per germline, CDR1 MDHEN and CDR2 SYDVKM. V was shortened by 4 bases and J by 3 bases, with 16 bases between the two germline ends.

The sample holds many counts of this clonotype. The gene calls are TRBV27 and TRBJ2-7; 14 bases match TRBD2. Germline CDR1 MNHEY, CDR2 SMNVEV (reference sequence). V lost 4 bases, J lost 2 bases, and 1 base stayed unmatched. This CDR3 has 15 residues. The CDR3 is CASSSGLAGAYEQYF. In DNA form, the CDR3 reads TGTGCCAGCAGTTCGGGACTAGCGGGAGCCTACGAGCAGTACTTC.

This clonotype came up many times. At one end, the junction sequence differs from germline, possibly due to a read error. The chain recombines TRBV7-9 with TRBJ2-3, with D tentatively TRBD1 or TRBD2 (5 bases each). Germline V lookup: CDR1 SEHNR, CDR2 FQNEAQ (reference sequence). The CDR3 consists of 15 residues. The CDR3 loop reads CASTLRGRSTDTQYF. The CDR3 DNA is TGTGCCAGCACCTTAAGGGGACGCAGCACAGATACGCAGTATTTT. Full variable domain (missing parts from reference TRBV7-9 and TRBJ2-3): DTGVSQNPRHKITKRGQNVTFRCDPISEHNRLYWYRQTLGQGPEFLTYFQNEAQLEKSRLLSDRFSAERPKGSFSTLEIQRTEQGDSAMYLCASTLRGRSTDTQYFGPGTRLTVL.

This clonotype was detected many times. This rearrangement joins TRBV28 to TRBJ2-1, with TRBD2 as a possible D gene (6 bases). With 2 bases removed from V and 7 bases from J, the gap between germline ends came to 12 bases. The CDR3 extends over 14 amino acids. Germline values: CDR1 MDHEN, CDR2 SYDVKM. The CDR3 sequence is CASSLRRGSNEQFF. The CDR3 nucleotides read TGTGCCAGCAGTTTAAGGAGGGGATCGAATGAGCAGTTCTTC. Supplemented by reference TRBV28 and TRBJ2-1, the full variable domain reads DVKVTQSSRYLVKRTGEKVFLECVQDMDHENMFWYRQDPGLGLRLIYFSYDVKMKEKGDIPEGYSVSREKKERFSLILESASTNQTSMYLCASSLRRGSNEQFFGPGTRLTVL.

This clonotype was observed at least ten times. The chain employs TRBV2 and TRBJ2-1; 9 bases match TRBD1. J lost 2 bases, V lost 0 bases, and 8 bases had no gene match. The V gene's germline CDR1 is SNHLY and CDR2 FYNNEI. This CDR3 region has 18 residues. The CDR3 DNA follows: TGTGCCAGCAGTGAAGCGCTAGACGGACAGGGGACCTACAATGAGCAGTTCTTC. It translates to CASSEALDGQGTYNEQFF.

This clonotype was seen only a few times. V and J are TRBV20-1 and TRBJ2-1; TRBD2 matches 9 bases. This CDR3 has 15 amino acids. The germline CDR1 and CDR2 sequences are DFQATT and SNEGSKA (reference sequence). V shed 6 bases and J 6 bases; nucleotides not matched to a gene: 12. CDR3 amino acids: CSASTRGRASNEQFF. For the CDR3, the DNA is TGCAGTGCGAGCACCCGCGGGAGGGCCAGCAATGAGCAGTTCTTC.

This clonotype occurred many times. The rearrangement uses TRBV4-3 and TRBJ1-1; weak D call: TRBD1 (5 bases). The germline gives CDR1 LGHNA, CDR2 YSLEER. Trimming cost V 1 base and J 8 bases, with 20 bases left between them. There are 16 residues in the CDR3. The CDR3 DNA is TGCGCCAGCAGCCAAGCCTCCTTTGGACAAGTACACGAAGCTTTCTTT. Protein: CASSQASFGQVHEAFF.

The chain is built from TRBV20-1 and TRBJ1-5; 10 nucleotides agree with TRBD1. V trimming: 4 bases; J trimming: 7 bases; junction bases outside the gene matches: 7. CDR3 length equals 14 residues. The germline CDR1 and CDR2 sequences are DFQATT and SNEGSKA (reference sequence). The CDR3 DNA sequence: TGCAGTGCTATGGACAGGGGGTCTGGGCAGCCCCAGCATTTT. This codes for CSAMDRGSGQPQHF.